The TCR beta chain described here comes from a study of regulatory T cells in long-lasting Graves disease. Study results and limitations: New patients shared 966 public clonotypes, fewer than the approximately 3,000 shared by persistent patients.

Building the TCR beta libraries relied on iRepertoire HTBI primers, and CDR3 regions underwent Arm-PCR. TCRdb used MiXCR to reprocess the multiplex PCR reads, holding one entry per CDR3 protein. The sample holds 400,000 to 600,000 distinct CDR3 sequences; approximately 21% are singletons and the top ten take 6.5% to 9%. Trimming took 0 bases from V and 8 from J, leaving 10 bases between them. CDR3 length equals 14 residues. The V gene's germline CDR1 is LNHNV and CDR2 YYDKDF (reference sequence). Time point in this sample: persistent/refractory GD, antithyroid drugs over 5 years with positive TRAb. There was RNA extracted from PBMCs, and the TCR library was made from it. At least ten counts were recorded for this clonotype. What it binds is unknown.

The source was peripheral blood mononuclear cells (PBMCs), collected when the disease was refractory, from a patient treated with antithyroid drugs. The receptor was isolated from a female donor with Graves disease. The chain is built from TRBV15 and TRBJ1-4; D is undetermined. This chain's CDR3 is CATSRDRGEEKLFF. CDR3 nucleotide sequence: TGTGCCACCAGCAGAGATCGCGGGGAAGAAAAACTGTTTTTT. The whole variable domain, filled in from reference TRBV15 and TRBJ1-4, reads DAMVIQNPRYQVTQFGKPVTLSCSQTLNHNVMYWYQQKSSQAPKLLFHYYDKDFNNEADTPDNFQSRRPNTSFCFLDIRSPGLGDTAMYLCATSRDRGEEKLFFGSGTQLSVL.